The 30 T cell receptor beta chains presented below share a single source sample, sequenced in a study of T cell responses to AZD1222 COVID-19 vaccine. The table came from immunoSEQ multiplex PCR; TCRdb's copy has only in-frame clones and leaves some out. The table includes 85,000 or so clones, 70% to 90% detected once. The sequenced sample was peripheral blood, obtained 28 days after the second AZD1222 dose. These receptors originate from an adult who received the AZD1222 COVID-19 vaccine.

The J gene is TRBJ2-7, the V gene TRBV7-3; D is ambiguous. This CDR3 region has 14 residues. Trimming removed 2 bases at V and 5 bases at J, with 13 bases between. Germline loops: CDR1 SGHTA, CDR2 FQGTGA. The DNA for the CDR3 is TGTGCCAGCAGCTTACCTCCTCCACTTCACGAGCAGTACTTC. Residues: CASSLPPPLHEQYF.

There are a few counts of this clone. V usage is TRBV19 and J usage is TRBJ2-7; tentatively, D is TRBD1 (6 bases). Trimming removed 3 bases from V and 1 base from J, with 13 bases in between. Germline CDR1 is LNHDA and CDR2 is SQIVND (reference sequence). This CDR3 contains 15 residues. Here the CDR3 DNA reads TGTGCCAGTAGTATCGAAACAGGGCCTTCCTACGAGCAGTACTTC. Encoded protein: CASSIETGPSYEQYF. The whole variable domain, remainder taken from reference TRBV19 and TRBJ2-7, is DGGITQSPKYLFRKEGQNVTLSCEQNLNHDAMYWYRQDPGQGLRLIYYSQIVNDFQKGDIAEGYSVSREKKESFPLTVTSAQKNPTAFYLCASSIETGPSYEQYFGPGTRLTVT.

The CDR3 bases are TGTGCCAGCAGCATTTTACAGGGTCCTGCTGAAGCTTTCTTT. This gives the protein CASSILQGPAEAFF. The chain joins TRBV5-5 to TRBJ1-1; TRBD1 might be the D (6 bases). Germline lookup yields CDR1 SGHKS and CDR2 YYEKEE (reference sequence). The CDR3 has 14 residues. V was trimmed by 4 bases and J by 6 bases, leaving 16 bases between them.

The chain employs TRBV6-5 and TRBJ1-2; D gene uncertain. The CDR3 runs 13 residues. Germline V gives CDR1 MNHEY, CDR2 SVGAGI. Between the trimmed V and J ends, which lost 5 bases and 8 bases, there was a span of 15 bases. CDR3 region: CASSPSLRRGYTF. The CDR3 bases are TGTGCCAGCAGTCCGTCGCTTCGGCGGGGCTACACCTTC.

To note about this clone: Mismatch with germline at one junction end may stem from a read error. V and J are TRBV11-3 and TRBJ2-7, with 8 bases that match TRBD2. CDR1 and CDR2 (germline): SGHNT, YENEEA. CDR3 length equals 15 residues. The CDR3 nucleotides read TGTGCCAACAGCTTAGGGGGACTAGGCACCTACGAGCAGTACTTC. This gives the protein CANSLGGLGTYEQYF.

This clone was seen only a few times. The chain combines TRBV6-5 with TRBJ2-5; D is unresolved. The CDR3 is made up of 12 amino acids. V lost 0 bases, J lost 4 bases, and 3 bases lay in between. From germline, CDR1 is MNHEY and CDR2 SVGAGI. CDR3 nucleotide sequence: TGTGCCAGCAGTTACTCAGGAGAGACCCAGTACTTC. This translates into CASSYSGETQYF.

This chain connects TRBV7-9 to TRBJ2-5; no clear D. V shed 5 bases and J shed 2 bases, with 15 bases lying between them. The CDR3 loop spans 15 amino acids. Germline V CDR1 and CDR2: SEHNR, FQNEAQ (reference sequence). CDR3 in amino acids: CASSQYLTTQETQYF. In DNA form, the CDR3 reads TGTGCCAGCAGCCAATATTTGACAACTCAAGAGACCCAGTACTTC.

CDR3 protein: CASSPPAGFRETQYF. CDR3 in DNA: TGTGCCAGCTCACCACCTGCCGGGTTCCGGGAGACCCAGTACTTC. The chain carries TRBV18 and TRBJ2-5; D uncertain. With 0 bases removed from V and 5 bases from J, the gap between germline ends came to 13 bases. The germline V gene has CDR1 KGHSH and CDR2 LQKENI. The CDR3 runs to 15 residues. The full variable domain, with the rest looked up from reference TRBV18 and TRBJ2-5, is NAGVMQNPRHLVRRRGQEARLRCSPMKGHSHVYWYRQLPEEGLKFMVYLQKENIIDESGMPKERFSAEFPKEGPSILRIQQVVRGDSAAYFCASSPPAGFRETQYFGPGTRLLVL.

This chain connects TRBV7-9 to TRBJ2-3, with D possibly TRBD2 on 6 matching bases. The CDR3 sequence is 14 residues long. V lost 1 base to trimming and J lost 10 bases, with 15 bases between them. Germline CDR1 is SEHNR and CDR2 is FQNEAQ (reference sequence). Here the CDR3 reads CASSLEHGTSSQYF. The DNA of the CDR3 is TGTGCCAGCAGCTTAGAGCATGGAACTAGCTCGCAGTATTTT.

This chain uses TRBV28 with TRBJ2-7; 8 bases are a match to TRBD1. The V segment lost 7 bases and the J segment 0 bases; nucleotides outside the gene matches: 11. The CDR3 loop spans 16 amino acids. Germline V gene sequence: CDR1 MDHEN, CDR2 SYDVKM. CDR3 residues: CASTTPTGVPSYEQYF. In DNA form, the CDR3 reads TGTGCCAGCACCACCCCGACAGGGGTCCCCTCCTACGAGCAGTACTTC.

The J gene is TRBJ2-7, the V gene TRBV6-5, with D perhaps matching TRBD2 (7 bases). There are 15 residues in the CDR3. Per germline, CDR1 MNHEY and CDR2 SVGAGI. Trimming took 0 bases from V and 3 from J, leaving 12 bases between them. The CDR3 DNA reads TGTGCCAGCAGTTACTCTCGGGGAGGGGGCTACGAGCAGTACTTC. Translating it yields CASSYSRGGGYEQYF.

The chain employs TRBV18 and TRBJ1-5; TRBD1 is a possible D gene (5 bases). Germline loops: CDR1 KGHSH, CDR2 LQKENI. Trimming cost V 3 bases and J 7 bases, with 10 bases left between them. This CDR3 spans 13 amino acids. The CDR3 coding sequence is TGTGCCAGCTCACCCGGAGGGGCGCAGCCCCAGCATTTT. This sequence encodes CASSPGGAQPQHF.

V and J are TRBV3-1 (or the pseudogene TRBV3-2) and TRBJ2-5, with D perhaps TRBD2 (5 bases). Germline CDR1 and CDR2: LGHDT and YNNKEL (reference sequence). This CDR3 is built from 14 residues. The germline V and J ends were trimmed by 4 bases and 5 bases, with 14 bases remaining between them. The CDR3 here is CASSPSFSVETQYF. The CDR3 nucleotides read TGTGCCAGCAGCCCAAGCTTTAGCGTGGAGACCCAGTACTTC.

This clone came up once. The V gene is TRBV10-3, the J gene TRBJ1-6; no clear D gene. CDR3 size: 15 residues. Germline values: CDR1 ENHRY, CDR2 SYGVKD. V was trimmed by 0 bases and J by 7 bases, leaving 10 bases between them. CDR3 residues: CAISESNRANSPLHF. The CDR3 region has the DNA TGTGCCATCAGTGAGTCCAATAGGGCCAATTCACCCCTCCACTTT.

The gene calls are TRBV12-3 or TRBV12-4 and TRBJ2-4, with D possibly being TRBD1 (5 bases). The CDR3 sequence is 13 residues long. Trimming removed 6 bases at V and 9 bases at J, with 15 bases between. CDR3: CASSPMRQGIQYF. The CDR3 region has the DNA TGTGCCAGCAGCCCAATGAGGCAGGGCATTCAGTACTTC.

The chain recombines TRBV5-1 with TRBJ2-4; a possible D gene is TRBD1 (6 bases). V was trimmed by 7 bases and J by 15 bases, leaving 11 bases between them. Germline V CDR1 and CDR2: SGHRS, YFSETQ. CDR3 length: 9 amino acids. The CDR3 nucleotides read TGCGCCAGCCGGGTGGGGGCGTACTTC. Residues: CASRVGAYF.

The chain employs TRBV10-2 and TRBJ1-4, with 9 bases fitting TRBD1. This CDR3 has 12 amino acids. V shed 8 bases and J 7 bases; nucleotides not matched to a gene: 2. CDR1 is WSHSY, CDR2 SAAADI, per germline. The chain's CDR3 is CASGDRVEKLFF. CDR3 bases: TGCGCCAGCGGGGACAGGGTTGAAAAACTGTTTTTT.

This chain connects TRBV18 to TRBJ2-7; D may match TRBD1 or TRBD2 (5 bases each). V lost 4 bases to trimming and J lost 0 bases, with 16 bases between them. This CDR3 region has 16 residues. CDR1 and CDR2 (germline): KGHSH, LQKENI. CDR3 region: CASSLTGTVSSYEQYF. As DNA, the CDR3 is TGTGCCAGCTCACTAACCGGGACCGTCAGCTCCTACGAGCAGTACTTC.

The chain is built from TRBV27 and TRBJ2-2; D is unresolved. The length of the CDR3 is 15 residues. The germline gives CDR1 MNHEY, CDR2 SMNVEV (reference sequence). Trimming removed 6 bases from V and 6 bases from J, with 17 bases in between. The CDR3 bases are TGTGCCAGCAGACCCACAGACCCGAGGTCCGGGGAGCTGTTTTTT. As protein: CASRPTDPRSGELFF.

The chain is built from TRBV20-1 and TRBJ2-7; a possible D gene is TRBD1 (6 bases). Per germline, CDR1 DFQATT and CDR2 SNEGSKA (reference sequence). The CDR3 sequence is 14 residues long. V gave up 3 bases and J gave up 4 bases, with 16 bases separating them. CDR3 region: CSASHPTGSYEQYF. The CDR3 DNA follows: TGCAGTGCTAGTCATCCCACAGGGAGTTACGAGCAGTACTTC.

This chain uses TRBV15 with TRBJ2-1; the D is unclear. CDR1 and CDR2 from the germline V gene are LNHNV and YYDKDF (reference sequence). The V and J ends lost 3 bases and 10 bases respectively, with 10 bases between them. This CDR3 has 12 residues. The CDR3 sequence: CATSSSQEEQFF. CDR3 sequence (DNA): TGTGCCACCAGCAGTTCGCAAGAAGAGCAGTTCTTC. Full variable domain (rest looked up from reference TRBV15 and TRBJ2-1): DAMVIQNPRYQVTQFGKPVTLSCSQTLNHNVMYWYQQKSSQAPKLLFHYYDKDFNNEADTPDNFQSRRPNTSFCFLDIRSPGLGDTAMYLCATSSSQEEQFFGPGTRLTVL.

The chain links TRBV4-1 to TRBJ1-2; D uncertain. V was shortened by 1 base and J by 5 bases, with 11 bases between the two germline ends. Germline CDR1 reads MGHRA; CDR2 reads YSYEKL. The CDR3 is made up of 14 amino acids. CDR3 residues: CASSQAATPYGYTF. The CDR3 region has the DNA TGCGCCAGCAGCCAAGCGGCGACCCCGTATGGCTACACCTTC.

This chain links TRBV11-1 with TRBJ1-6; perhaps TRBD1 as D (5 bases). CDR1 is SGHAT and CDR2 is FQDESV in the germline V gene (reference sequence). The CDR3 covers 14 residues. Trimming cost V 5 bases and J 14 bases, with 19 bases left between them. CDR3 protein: CASSAPDKERALHF. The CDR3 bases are TGTGCCAGCAGCGCCCCGGACAAAGAAAGGGCCCTCCACTTT.

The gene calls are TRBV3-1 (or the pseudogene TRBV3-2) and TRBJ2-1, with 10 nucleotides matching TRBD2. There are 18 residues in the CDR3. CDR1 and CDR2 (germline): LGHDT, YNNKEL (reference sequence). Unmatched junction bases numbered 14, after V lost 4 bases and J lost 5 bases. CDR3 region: CASSPGLADWEVNNEQFF. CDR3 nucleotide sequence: TGTGCCAGCAGCCCCGGACTAGCGGATTGGGAGGTTAACAATGAGCAGTTCTTC.

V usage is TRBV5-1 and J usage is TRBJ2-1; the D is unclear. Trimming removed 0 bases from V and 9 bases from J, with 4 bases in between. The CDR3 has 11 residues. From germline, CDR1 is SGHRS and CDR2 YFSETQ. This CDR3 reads CASSLGAEQFF. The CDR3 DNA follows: TGCGCCAGCAGCTTGGGAGCTGAGCAGTTCTTC.

CDR3 sequence reads: CASSLGLSGNTIYF. CDR3 DNA sequence: TGTGCCAGCAGTTTAGGACTCTCTGGAAACACCATATATTTT. The chain couples TRBV28 to TRBJ1-3; no firm D call. There are 14 residues in the CDR3. Germline lookup yields CDR1 MDHEN and CDR2 SYDVKM. Trimming left V 2 bases short and J 0 bases short, with 5 bases between.

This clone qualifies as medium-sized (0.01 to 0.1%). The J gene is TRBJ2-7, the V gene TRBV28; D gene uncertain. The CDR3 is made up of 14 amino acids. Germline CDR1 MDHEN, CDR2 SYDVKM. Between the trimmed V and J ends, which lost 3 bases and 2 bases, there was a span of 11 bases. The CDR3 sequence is CASSFLSSTYEQYF. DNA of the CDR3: TGTGCCAGCAGTTTTTTAAGTTCGACCTACGAGCAGTACTTC.

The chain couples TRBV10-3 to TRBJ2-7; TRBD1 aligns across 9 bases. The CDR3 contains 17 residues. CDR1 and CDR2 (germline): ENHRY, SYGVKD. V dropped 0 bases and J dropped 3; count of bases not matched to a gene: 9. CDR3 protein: CAISESTPTGGHYEQYF. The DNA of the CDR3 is TGTGCCATCAGTGAGTCGACGCCGACAGGGGGGCACTACGAGCAGTACTTC.

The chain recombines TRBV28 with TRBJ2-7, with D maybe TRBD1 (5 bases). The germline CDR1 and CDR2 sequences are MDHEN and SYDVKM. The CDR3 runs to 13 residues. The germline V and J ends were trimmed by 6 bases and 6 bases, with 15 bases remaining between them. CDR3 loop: CASSPAGAREQYF. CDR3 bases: TGTGCCAGCAGCCCGGCTGGGGCTCGCGAGCAGTACTTC.

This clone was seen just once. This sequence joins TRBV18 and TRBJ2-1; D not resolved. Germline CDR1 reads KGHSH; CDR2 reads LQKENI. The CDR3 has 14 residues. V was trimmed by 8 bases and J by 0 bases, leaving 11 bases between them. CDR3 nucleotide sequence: TGTGCCAGCCAAGGGTCTAGCTCCTACAATGAGCAGTTCTTC. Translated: CASQGSSSYNEQFF.